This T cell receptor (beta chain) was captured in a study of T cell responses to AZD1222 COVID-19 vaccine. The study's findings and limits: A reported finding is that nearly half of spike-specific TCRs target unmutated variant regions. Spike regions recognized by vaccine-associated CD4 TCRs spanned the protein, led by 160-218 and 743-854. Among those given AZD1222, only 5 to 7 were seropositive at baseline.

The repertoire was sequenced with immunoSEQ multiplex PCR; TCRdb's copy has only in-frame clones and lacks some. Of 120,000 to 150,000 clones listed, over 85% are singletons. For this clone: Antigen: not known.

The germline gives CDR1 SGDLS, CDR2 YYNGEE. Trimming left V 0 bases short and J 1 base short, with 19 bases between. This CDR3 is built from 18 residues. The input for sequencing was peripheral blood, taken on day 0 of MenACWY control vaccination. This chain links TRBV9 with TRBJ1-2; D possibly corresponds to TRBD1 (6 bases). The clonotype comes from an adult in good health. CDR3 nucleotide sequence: TGTGCCAGCAGCGTAGAGCCGGGACACGATGATATTAACTATGGCTACACCTTC. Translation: CASSVEPGHDDINYGYTF.